The present TCR beta chain was sequenced within a study of blood T cells in healthy people across ages. Trimming removed 0 bases from V and 0 bases from J, with 11 bases in between. The CDR3 has 16 amino acids. Germline CDR1 reads MGHRA; CDR2 reads YSYEKL. This clonotype appeared a few times. It was with a sample-barcoded 5' primer and a J-beta primer mix that a second PCR of about 7 to 12 cycles was run. From the 5' RACE reads, TCRdb called clonotypes with MiXCR, one entry per CDR3 protein. The sample consists of 1 million to 1.2 million distinct CDR3 sequences, around two fifths of them appearing once.

The genes are TRBV4-1 and TRBJ1-1, with a possible D match to TRBD1 (5 bases). The sequencing input was blood. The sequence came from a man aged 18 to 29 in good health. CDR3 DNA: TGCGCCAGCAGCCAAGATGGGGCAGGCCTGAACACTGAAGCTTTCTTT. Translation: CASSQDGAGLNTEAFF.